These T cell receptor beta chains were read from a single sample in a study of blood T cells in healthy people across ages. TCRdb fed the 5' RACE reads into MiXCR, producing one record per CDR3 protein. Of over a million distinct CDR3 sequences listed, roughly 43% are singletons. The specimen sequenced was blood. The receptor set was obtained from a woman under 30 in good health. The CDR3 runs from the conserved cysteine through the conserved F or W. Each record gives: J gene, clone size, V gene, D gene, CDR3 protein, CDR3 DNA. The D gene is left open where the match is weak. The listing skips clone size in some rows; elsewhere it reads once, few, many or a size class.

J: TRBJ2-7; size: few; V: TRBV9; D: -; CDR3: CASSVATGRAQYF; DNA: TGTGCCAGCAGCGTAGCGACAGGGAGGGCCCAGTACTTC
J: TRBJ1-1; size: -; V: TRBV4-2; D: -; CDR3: CASSQASRGRTEAFF; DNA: TGTGCCAGCAGCCAAGCCTCAAGGGGCCGCACTGAAGCTTTCTTT
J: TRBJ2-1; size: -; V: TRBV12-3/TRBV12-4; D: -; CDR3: CASSSDLASEQFF; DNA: TGTGCCAGCAGCAGTGACTTGGCCTCTGAGCAGTTCTTC
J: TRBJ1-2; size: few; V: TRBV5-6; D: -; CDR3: CASSFRPFANYGYTF; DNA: TGTGCCAGCAGCTTTCGCCCCTTTGCTAACTATGGCTACACCTTC
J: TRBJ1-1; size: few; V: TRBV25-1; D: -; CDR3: CASSVGMGTEAFF; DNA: TGTGCCAGCAGTGTCGGGATGGGGACGGAAGCTTTCTTT
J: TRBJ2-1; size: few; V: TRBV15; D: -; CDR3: CATSGGRGLGNEQFF; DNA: TGTGCCACCAGCGGAGGGCGGGGTCTTGGAAATGAGCAGTTCTTC
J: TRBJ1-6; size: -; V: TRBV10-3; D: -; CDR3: CAISESGRLYNSPLHF; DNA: TGTGCCATCAGTGAGTCGGGACGGCTCTATAATTCACCCCTCCACTTT
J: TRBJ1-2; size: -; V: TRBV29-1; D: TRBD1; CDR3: CSVEEGQGGNGYTF; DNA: TGCAGCGTTGAAGAGGGGCAAGGGGGCAATGGCTACACCTTC
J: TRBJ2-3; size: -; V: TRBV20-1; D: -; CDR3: CSASRLSGADTQYF; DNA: TGCAGTGCTAGCCGTCTCAGCGGAGCGGATACGCAGTATTTT
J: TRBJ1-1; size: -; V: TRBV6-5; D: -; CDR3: CASSYGQGRNTEVFF; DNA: TGTGCCAGCAGTTATGGGCAGGGTCGGAACACTGAAGTTTTCTTT
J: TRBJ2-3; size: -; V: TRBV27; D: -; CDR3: CASRVHGHTDTRYF; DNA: TGTGCCAGCAGAGTCCACGGACACACAGATACGCGGTATTTT
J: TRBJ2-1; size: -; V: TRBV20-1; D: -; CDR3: CSAQIEDEQFF; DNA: TGCAGTGCGCAGATAGAGGATGAGCAGTTCTTC
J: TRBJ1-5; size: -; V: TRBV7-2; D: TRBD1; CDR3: CASSLDRINQPQHF; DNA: TGTGCCAGCAGCTTGGACAGGATCAATCAGCCCCAGCATTTT
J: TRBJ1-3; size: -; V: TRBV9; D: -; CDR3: CASSVESSGNTIYF; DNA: TGTGCCAGCAGCGTAGAGTCGTCTGGAAACACCATATATTTT
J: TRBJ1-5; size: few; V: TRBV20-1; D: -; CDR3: CSARLGGADSNQPQHF; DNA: TGCAGTGCTAGGTTAGGGGGGGCAGATAGCAATCAGCCCCAGCATTTT
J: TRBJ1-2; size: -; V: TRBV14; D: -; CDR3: CASSQARGQDGYTF; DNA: TGTGCCAGCAGCCAAGCCCGGGGGCAGGATGGCTACACCTTC
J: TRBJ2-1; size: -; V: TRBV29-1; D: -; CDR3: CSAGTWDNEQFF; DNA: TGCAGCGCAGGAACTTGGGACAATGAGCAGTTCTTC
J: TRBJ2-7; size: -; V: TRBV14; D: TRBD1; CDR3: CASSRTGQAYEQYF; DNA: TGTGCCAGCAGCCGAACCGGACAGGCCTACGAGCAGTACTTC
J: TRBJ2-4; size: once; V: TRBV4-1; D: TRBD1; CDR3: CASSQGRQGRNIQYF; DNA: TGCGCCAGCAGCCAAGGTCGACAGGGAAGGAACATTCAGTACTTC
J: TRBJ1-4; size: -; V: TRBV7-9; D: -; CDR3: CASSPVDGPNEKLFF; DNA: TGTGCCAGCAGCCCAGTGGACGGCCCTAATGAAAAACTGTTTTTT
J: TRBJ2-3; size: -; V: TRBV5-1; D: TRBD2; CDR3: CASSLSSGRVAQYF; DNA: TGCGCCAGCAGCTTGTCAAGCGGGAGGGTAGCGCAGTATTTT
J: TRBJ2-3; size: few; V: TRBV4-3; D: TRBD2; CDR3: CASSGRTSRRTDTQYF; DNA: TGCGCCAGCAGCGGTCGGACTAGCAGACGCACAGATACGCAGTATTTT
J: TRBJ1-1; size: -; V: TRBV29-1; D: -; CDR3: CSVDPRANTEAFF; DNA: TGCAGCGTTGATCCACGGGCGAACACTGAAGCTTTCTTT
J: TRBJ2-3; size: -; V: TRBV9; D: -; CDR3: CASSVGLGRPSSSDTQYF; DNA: TGTGCCAGCAGCGTAGGGTTAGGACGGCCGTCTTCCTCAGATACGCAGTATTTT
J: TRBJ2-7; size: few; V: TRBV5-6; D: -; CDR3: CASKSRASYEQYF; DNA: TGTGCCAGCAAATCCCGGGCCTCCTACGAGCAGTACTTC
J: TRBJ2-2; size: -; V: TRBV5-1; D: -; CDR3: CASSLAAGWTGELFF; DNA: TGCGCCAGCAGCTTGGCGGCAGGGTGGACCGGGGAGCTGTTTTTT
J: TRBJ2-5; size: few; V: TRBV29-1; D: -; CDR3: CSVGGLGGDNEQYF; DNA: TGCAGCGTCGGGGGACTCGGCGGGGACAATGAGCAGTACTTC
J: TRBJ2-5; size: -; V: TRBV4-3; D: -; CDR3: CTSSQDAASQETQYF; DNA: TGCACCAGCAGCCAAGATGCCGCTTCTCAAGAGACCCAGTACTTC
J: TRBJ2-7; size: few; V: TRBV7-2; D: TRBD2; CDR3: CASSFGTSGRYLSYEQYF; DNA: TGTGCCAGCAGCTTCGGGACTAGCGGGAGGTATCTCTCCTACGAGCAGTACTTC
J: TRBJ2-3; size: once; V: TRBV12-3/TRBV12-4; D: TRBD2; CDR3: CASTPGRDADTQYF; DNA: TGTGCCAGCACACCCGGGAGGGACGCAGATACGCAGTATTTT
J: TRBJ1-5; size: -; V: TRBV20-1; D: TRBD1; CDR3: CSAGPDRGVNQPQHF; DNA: TGCAGTGCTGGCCCGGACAGGGGCGTCAATCAGCCCCAGCATTTT
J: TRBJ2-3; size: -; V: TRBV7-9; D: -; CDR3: CASSLDLQYTDTQYF; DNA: TGTGCCAGCAGCTTAGACCTTCAATACACAGATACGCAGTATTTT
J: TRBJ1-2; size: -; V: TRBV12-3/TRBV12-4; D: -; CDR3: CASRTGRGYGYTF; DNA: TGTGCCAGCCGAACGGGCAGGGGCTATGGCTACACCTTC
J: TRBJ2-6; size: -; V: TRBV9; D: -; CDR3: CASSPENSGANVLTF; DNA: TGTGCCAGCAGCCCTGAAAACTCTGGGGCCAACGTCCTGACTTTC
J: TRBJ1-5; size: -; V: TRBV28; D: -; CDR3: CASTAYRRPQHF; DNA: TGTGCCAGCACCGCTTACCGGAGGCCCCAGCATTTT
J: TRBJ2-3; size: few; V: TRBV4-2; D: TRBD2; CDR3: CASSQELAGVNTDTQYF; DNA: TGTGCCAGCAGCCAAGAACTAGCGGGAGTTAACACAGATACGCAGTATTTT
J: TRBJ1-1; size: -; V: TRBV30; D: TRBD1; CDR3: CAWRVGTGINTEAFF; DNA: TGTGCCTGGAGGGTCGGGACAGGGATAAACACTGAAGCTTTCTTT
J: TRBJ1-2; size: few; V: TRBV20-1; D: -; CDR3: CSAGPLTNYGYTF; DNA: TGCAGTGCTGGACCACTAACGAACTATGGCTACACCTTC
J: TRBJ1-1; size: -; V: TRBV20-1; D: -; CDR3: CRAPEDTEAFF; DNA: TGCAGGGCCCCCGAGGACACTGAAGCTTTCTTT
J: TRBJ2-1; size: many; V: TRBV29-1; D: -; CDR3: CSVERGGPGNEQFF; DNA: TGCAGCGTTGAAAGGGGGGGGCCAGGGAATGAGCAGTTCTTC
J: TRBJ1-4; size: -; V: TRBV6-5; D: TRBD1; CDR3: CASSYVAGGEKLFF; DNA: TGTGCCAGCAGTTACGTCGCAGGGGGTGAAAAACTGTTTTTT
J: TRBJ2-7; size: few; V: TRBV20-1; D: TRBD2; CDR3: CSAFPAWTSGFSYEQYF; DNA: TGCAGTGCTTTCCCCGCTTGGACTAGCGGATTCTCCTACGAGCAGTACTTC
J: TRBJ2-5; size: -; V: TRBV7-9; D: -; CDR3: CASSFGPFQETQYF; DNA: TGTGCCAGCAGCTTCGGACCCTTCCAAGAGACCCAGTACTTC
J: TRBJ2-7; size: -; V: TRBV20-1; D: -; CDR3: CSARAVGAYEQYF; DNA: TGCAGTGCTAGAGCGGTGGGGGCATACGAGCAGTACTTC
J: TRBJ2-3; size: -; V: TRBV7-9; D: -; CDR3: CASSTPSGRRLRADTQYF; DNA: TGTGCCAGCAGCACTCCCTCTGGGCGAAGATTACGCGCAGATACGCAGTATTTT
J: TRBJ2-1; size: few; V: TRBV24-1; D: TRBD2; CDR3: CATSGSGTSGGKYNEQFF; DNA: TGTGCCACCAGTGGTTCCGGGACTAGCGGGGGGAAATACAATGAGCAGTTCTTC
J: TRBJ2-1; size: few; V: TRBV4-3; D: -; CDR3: CASSLLLGDEQFF; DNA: TGCGCCAGCAGCCTCCTGCTGGGGGATGAGCAGTTCTTC
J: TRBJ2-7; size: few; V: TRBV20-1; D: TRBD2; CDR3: CSAAPGLANYEQYF; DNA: TGCAGTGCTGCCCCGGGACTAGCGAACTACGAGCAGTACTTC
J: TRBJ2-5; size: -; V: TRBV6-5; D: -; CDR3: CATSYAATQYF; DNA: TGTGCCACCAGCTACGCCGCGACCCAGTACTTC
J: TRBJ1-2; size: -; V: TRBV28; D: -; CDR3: CASSLLDSLYGYTF; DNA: TGTGCCAGCAGTTTACTCGACAGTCTCTATGGCTACACCTTC
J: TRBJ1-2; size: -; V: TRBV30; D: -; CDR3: CAWSAIGESYTF; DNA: TGTGCCTGGAGCGCCATAGGTGAGAGCTACACCTTC
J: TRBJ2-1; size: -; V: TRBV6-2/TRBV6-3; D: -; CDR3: CASSYRESSYNEQFF; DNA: TGTGCCAGCAGTTACCGGGAGAGCTCCTACAATGAGCAGTTCTTC
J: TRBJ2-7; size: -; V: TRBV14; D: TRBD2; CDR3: CASGPSGAFSYEQYF; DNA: TGTGCCAGCGGGCCTAGCGGGGCTTTTTCCTACGAGCAGTACTTC
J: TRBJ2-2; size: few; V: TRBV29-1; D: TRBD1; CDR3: CSVGTTGDTGELFF; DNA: TGCAGCGTTGGAACGACAGGGGACACCGGGGAGCTGTTTTTT
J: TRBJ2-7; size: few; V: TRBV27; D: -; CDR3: CASSLSEHYEQYF; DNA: TGTGCCAGCAGTTTATCGGAGCATTACGAGCAGTACTTC